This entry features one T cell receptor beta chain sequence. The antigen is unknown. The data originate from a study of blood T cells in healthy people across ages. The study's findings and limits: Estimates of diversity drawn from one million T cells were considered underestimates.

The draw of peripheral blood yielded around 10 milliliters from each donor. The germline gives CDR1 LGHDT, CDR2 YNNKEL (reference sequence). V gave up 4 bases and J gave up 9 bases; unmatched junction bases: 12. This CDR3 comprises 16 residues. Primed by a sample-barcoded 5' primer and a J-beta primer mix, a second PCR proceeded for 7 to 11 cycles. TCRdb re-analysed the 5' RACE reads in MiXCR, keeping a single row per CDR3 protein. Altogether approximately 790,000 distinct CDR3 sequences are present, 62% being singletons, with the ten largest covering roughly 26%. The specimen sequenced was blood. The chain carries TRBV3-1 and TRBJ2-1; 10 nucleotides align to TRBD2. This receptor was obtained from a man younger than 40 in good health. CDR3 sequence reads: CASSRTSGAIQTEQFF. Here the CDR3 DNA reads TGTGCCAGCAGCCGCACTAGCGGGGCAATACAAACTGAGCAGTTCTTC.